Shown below are 2 T cell receptor beta chains from a single sample sequenced in a study of CD8+CD57+ T cells in acquired aplastic anemia. Investigators profiled TCR beta VDJ and CDR3 from genomic DNA template. One entry per CDR3 protein, called by TCRdb with MiXCR from the reads. Here the sample spans under 200,000 distinct CDR3 sequences, 45% to 50% being singletons. CD8+CD57+ cell expansion, shown by flow cytometry, had occurred in the patients selected for sequencing. The sequenced material came from sorted CD4+, CD8+, or CD8+CD57+ T cells (not recorded which) from PBMCs. These receptors all come from a human donor with aplastic anemia.

The sample holds many counts of this clonotype. This chain uses TRBV7-9 with TRBJ1-6; D not certain. CDR1 SEHNR and CDR2 FQNEAQ come from the germline V gene (reference sequence). Trimming shortened V by 6 bases and J by 0 bases, and 9 bases separated the two germline ends. The CDR3 has 15 residues. CDR3 residues: CASSHSSSYNSPLHF. The DNA of the CDR3 is TGTGCCAGCAGTCACTCAAGCTCCTATAATTCACCCCTCCACTTT.

To note about this clonotype: This clone may be a read error of a much larger clone one base away. As the CDR3 is not closed by the conserved phenylalanine or tryptophan, this likely results from a read error. The J gene is TRBJ2-5, the V gene TRBV5-1; D is possibly TRBD1 (5 bases). The CDR3 sequence is 14 residues long. Germline V gene data show CDR1 as SGHRS and CDR2 as YFSETQ. V gave up 0 bases and J gave up 5 bases, with 11 bases separating them. The DNA of the CDR3 is TGCGCCAGCAGCTTGGCCGGGCCAGGGGAGACCCAGTACCTC. Encoded protein: CASSLAGPGETQYL.